One and the same sample provided the 3 T cell receptor beta chains below, sequenced in a study of cytomegalovirus exposure and HLA in healthy donors. Data came from immunoSEQ multiplex PCR; TCRdb stores just in-frame clones and leaves some out. The profile covers about 160,000 clones, with roughly nine tenths appearing a single time and over 4% taken by the ten largest. Sequenced: PBMCs. The receptors were sampled from a man younger than 35 in good health and CMV-seropositive.

This rearrangement joins TRBV5-1 to TRBJ1-4; D gene unclear. The V end lost 0 bases, the J end lost 0 bases, and 3 bases lay between the germline ends. Germline V gene sequence: CDR1 SGHRS, CDR2 YFSETQ. The CDR3 sequence is 14 residues long. The CDR3 loop reads CASSLGTTNEKLFF. The DNA for the CDR3 is TGCGCCAGCAGCTTGGGTACAACTAATGAAAAACTGTTTTTT.

The genes are TRBV11-2 and TRBJ2-7, with 7 bases lining up with TRBD2. J was trimmed by 1 base and V by 3 bases; bases with no gene match: 9. CDR1 SGHAT and CDR2 FQNNGV come from the germline V gene. CDR3 length: 16 residues. The CDR3 sequence: CASSFPLTSSSYEQYF. The CDR3 DNA follows: TGTGCCAGCAGCTTCCCCCTGACTAGCAGTTCCTACGAGCAGTACTTC.

The V and J genes are TRBV6-5 and TRBJ2-3, with 8 bases that match TRBD1. This CDR3 is 14 amino acids long. Trimming took 6 bases from V and 6 from J; bases not matched to a gene: 8. The V gene's germline CDR1 is MNHEY and CDR2 SVGAGI. DNA of the CDR3: TGTGCCAGCAGCAGCTACAGGGGGTGGGATACGCAGTATTTT. It encodes CASSSYRGWDTQYF.